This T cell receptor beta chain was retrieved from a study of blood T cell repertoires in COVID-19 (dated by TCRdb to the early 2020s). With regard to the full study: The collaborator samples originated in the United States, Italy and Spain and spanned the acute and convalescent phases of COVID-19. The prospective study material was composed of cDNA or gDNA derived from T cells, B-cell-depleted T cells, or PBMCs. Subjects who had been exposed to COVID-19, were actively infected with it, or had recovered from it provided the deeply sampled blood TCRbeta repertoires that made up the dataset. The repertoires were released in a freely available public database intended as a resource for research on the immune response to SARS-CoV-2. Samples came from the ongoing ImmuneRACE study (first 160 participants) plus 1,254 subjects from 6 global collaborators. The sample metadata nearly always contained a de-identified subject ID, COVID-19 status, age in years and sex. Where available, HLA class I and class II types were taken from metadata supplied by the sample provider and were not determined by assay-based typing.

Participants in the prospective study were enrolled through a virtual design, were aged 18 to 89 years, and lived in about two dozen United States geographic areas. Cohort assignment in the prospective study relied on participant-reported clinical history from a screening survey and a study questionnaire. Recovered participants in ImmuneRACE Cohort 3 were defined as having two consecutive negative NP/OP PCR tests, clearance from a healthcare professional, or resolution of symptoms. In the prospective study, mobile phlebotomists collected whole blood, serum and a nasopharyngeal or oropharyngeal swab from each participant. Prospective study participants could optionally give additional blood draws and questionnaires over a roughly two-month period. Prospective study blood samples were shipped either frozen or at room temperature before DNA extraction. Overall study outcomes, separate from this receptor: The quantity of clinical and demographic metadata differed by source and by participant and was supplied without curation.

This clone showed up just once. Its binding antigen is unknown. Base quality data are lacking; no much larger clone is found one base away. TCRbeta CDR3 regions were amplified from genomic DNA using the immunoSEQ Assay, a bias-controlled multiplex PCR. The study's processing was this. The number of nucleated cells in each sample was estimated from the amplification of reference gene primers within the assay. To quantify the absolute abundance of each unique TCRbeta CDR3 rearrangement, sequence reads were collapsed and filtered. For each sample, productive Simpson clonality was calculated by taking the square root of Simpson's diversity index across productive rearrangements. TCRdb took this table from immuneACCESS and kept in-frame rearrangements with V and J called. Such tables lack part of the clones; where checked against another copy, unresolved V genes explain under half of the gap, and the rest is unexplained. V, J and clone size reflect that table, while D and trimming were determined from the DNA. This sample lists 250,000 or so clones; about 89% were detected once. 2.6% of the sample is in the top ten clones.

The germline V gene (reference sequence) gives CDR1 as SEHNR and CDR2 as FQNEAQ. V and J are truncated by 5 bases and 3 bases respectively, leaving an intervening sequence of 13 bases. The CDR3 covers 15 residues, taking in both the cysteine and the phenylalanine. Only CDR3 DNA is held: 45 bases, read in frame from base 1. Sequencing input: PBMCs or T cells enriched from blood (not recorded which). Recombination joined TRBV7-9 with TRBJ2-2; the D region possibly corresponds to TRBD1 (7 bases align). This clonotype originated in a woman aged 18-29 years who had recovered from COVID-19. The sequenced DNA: TGTGCCAGCAGCCTTGACAGGGAGGACACCGGGGAGCTGTTTTTT. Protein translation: CASSLDREDTGELFF.